This entry lists 14 T cell receptor beta chains sequenced from one sample in a study of CD8 T cells in ankylosing spondylitis. Whole-study findings and limits: Ankylosing spondylitis blood appeared to carry a characteristic TCR beta motif of several highly homologous variants.

TCRdb fed the 5' RACE reads into MiXCR, producing one record per CDR3 protein. Of more than 600,000 distinct CDR3 sequences in the sample, around a fifth were seen once. Which antigens these TCRs recognize remains unknown. Sequenced sample: blood, either unsorted or a sorted T cell fraction (not recorded which). The source of these receptors is a male donor with ankylosing spondylitis.

The V call is TRBV7-8, the J call TRBJ2-1, with TRBD2 as a possible D gene (6 bases). The germline gives CDR1 SGHVS, CDR2 FQNEAQ. This CDR3 region has 15 residues. Trimming cost V 2 bases and J 12 bases, with 20 bases left between them. CDR3 sequence: CASSLSGGTRYGQFF. DNA of the CDR3: TGTGCCAGCAGCTTATCTGGCGGGACTCGGTACGGGCAGTTCTTC.

This chain joins TRBV4-3 and TRBJ2-1, with D perhaps TRBD2 (6 bases). From germline, CDR1 is LGHNA and CDR2 YSLEER. V dropped 1 base and J dropped 5 bases, with 9 bases sitting between them. The CDR3 extends over 14 amino acids. The CDR3 sequence: CASSQVQRDNEQFF. Here the CDR3 DNA reads TGCGCCAGCAGCCAAGTTCAGCGGGACAATGAGCAGTTCTTC.

V is TRBV29-1 and J is TRBJ2-2, with D maybe TRBD2 (5 bases). This CDR3 has 13 residues. The germline V gene encodes CDR1 SQVTM and CDR2 ANQGSEA. Deletions cut 7 bases from V and 1 base from J, with 10 bases between. CDR3 residues: CSGRGRNTGELFF. CDR3 nucleotides: TGCAGCGGGAGAGGGCGGAACACCGGGGAGCTGTTTTTT.

The chain combines TRBV29-1 with TRBJ2-5; 7 nucleotides line up with TRBD1. V lost 8 bases to trimming and J lost 5 bases; unmatched junction nucleotides: 11. Germline CDR1 reads SQVTM; CDR2 reads ANQGSEA. The CDR3 is 13 residues long. CDR3 amino acids: CSTLGQPEETQYF. The DNA for the CDR3 is TGCAGCACGCTGGGACAGCCGGAGGAGACCCAGTACTTC.

This clonotype has only a few counts. CDR3 DNA sequence: TGCGCCAGCAGCTTGGGACTAGCGGGTCCATTAGCCAAAAACATTCAGTACTTC. Translating it yields CASSLGLAGPLAKNIQYF. This chain links TRBV5-1 with TRBJ2-4; 10 positions agree with TRBD2. The CDR3 spans 18 residues. In germline, CDR1 is SGHRS, CDR2 YFSETQ. Trimming at V came to 0 bases and at J to 0 bases, leaving 6 bases not matched to a gene.

A few counts support this clonotype. The chain is built from TRBV20-1 and TRBJ1-5; a weak D match, TRBD1 (5 bases). Germline assignment: CDR1 DFQATT and CDR2 SNEGSKA (reference sequence). This CDR3 comprises 15 residues. V shed 2 bases and J shed 4 bases, with 15 bases lying between them. CDR3 residues: CSARREGRSNQPQHF. In nucleotides, the CDR3 is TGCAGTGCTAGACGGGAGGGGCGATCGAATCAGCCCCAGCATTTT.

In its sample, this clonotype was seen a few times. V is TRBV12-3 or TRBV12-4 and J is TRBJ2-6; tentative D call: TRBD1 (5 bases). Trimming took 6 bases from V and 0 from J, leaving 9 bases between them. This CDR3 spans 15 amino acids. In DNA, the CDR3 is TGTGCCAGCAGGTCAGGGTTCTCTGGGGCCAACGTCCTGACTTTC. Translated: CASRSGFSGANVLTF.

The chain combines TRBV2 with TRBJ2-7, with TRBD2 as a possible D gene (5 bases). This CDR3 is built from 16 residues. The germline V gene has CDR1 SNHLY and CDR2 FYNNEI. V dropped 6 bases and J dropped 2 bases, with 20 bases sitting between them. The DNA for the CDR3 is TGTGCCAGCAGCCAATCGAGGTACAGCGGAACCTACGAGCAGTACTTC. It is translated as CASSQSRYSGTYEQYF.

This clonotype was found many times. The CDR3 coding sequence is TGTGCCAGCAGCCTAGCAACTGGGGCCAACGTCCTGACTTTC. It codes for CASSLATGANVLTF. This chain uses TRBV12-3 or TRBV12-4 with TRBJ2-6, with D maybe TRBD2 (5 bases). V lost 6 bases and J 2 bases, leaving 8 bases between the germline ends. There are 14 residues in the CDR3.

The chain links TRBV12-3 or TRBV12-4 to TRBJ2-1; the D gene is possibly TRBD2 (7 bases). The CDR3 is 14 residues long. V lost 5 bases to trimming and J lost 7 bases, with 15 bases between them. The CDR3 here is CASSHLGGANEQFF. The CDR3 DNA sequence: TGTGCCAGCAGTCATCTAGGGGGGGCGAATGAGCAGTTCTTC.

The chain links TRBV7-3 to TRBJ2-7; D unresolved. Germline CDR1 and CDR2: SGHTA and FQGTGA. CDR3 length: 15 residues. V dropped 1 base and J dropped 2 bases, with 12 bases sitting between them. CDR3 region: CASSLKAGLTYEQYF. For the CDR3, the DNA is TGTGCCAGCAGCTTAAAGGCAGGCCTTACCTACGAGCAGTACTTC.

The chain couples TRBV7-9 to TRBJ2-7, with a tentative D call TRBD1 (5 bases). Germline V gene data show CDR1 as SEHNR and CDR2 as FQNEAQ (reference sequence). The CDR3 length is 15 residues. Trimming took off 2 bases at V and 2 bases at J, with 13 bases between the two ends. The CDR3 nucleotides are TGTGCCAGCAGCTTATCACAGGATCTCACCTACGAGCAGTACTTC. It translates to CASSLSQDLTYEQYF.

This clonotype was counted between two and nine times. The chain joins TRBV4-1 to TRBJ1-1, with 7 positions matching TRBD1. With 3 bases clipped from V and 6 bases from J, the junction kept 4 bases outside the gene matches. The germline V gene has CDR1 MGHRA and CDR2 YSYEKL. This CDR3 spans 13 amino acids. The chain's CDR3 is CASSHTGEAEAFF. The CDR3 DNA sequence: TGCGCCAGCAGCCACACAGGGGAGGCTGAAGCTTTCTTT.

The CDR3 DNA reads TGCAGTGCTAGATCTGAGGGCATTAAGGAGACCCAGTACTTC. Residues: CSARSEGIKETQYF. The chain combines TRBV20-1 with TRBJ2-5, with a weak D call TRBD2 (5 bases). Germline CDR1 and CDR2: DFQATT and SNEGSKA (reference sequence). V was cut by 2 bases and J by 5 bases, with 15 bases left in between. The CDR3 is 14 amino acids.